One and the same sample provided the 15 T cell receptor beta chains below, sequenced in a study of T cell responses to AZD1222 COVID-19 vaccine listed by TCRdb under 2021. The time point label for this specimen denotes: baseline before first vaccination. The library was obtained by the immunoSEQ multiplex PCR assay. Held by TCRdb, this immuneACCESS table contains in-frame sequences only and omits some clones. Under half of the omission traces to an unresolved V gene where checked; the cause of the rest is unknown. A total of 85,000 to 100,000 clones appear in this sample, almost 80% of them only once. The leading ten clones occupy under 25% of the sample. This specimen consisted of peripheral blood, obtained on day 0 of AZD1222 vaccination. Receptors were obtained from an adult in good health.

This clone has just a few counts. The chain combines TRBV14 with TRBJ1-6; D is uncertain. CDR1 and CDR2 from the germline V gene are SGHDN and FVKESK. The CDR3 runs to 16 residues. V was cut by 5 bases and J by 2 bases, with 13 bases left in between. The CDR3 nucleotides are TGTGCCAGCAGCTCCAATCAAAATCCCTATAATTCACCCCTCCACTTT. This codes for CASSSNQNPYNSPLHF.

The chain has TRBV19 and TRBJ1-5; TRBD1 aligns across 7 bases. CDR3 length: 15 residues. Germline CDR1 reads LNHDA; CDR2 reads SQIVND (reference sequence). V shed 3 bases, J shed 4 bases, and the junction held 6 bases outside the gene matches. CDR3 amino acids: CASSIPGQQNQPQHF. CDR3 sequence (DNA): TGTGCCAGTAGTATCCCGGGACAGCAAAATCAGCCCCAGCATTTT.

The chain joins TRBV12-3 or TRBV12-4 to TRBJ2-1, with D hard to call. The CDR3 sequence is 13 residues long. V lost 6 bases and J lost 4, with 10 bases in between. The CDR3 here is CASREREYNEQFF. As DNA, the CDR3 is TGTGCCAGCAGGGAGAGAGAATACAATGAGCAGTTCTTC.

The V and J genes are TRBV3-1 (or the pseudogene TRBV3-2) and TRBJ1-2; no reliable D call. Germline CDR1 LGHDT, CDR2 YNNKEL (reference sequence). V was trimmed by 0 bases and J by 8 bases, leaving 13 bases between them. This CDR3 comprises 14 residues. The CDR3 region has the DNA TGTGCCAGCAGCCAAGATCCGGCGCGCGAGGGCTACACCTTC. Translation gives CASSQDPAREGYTF.

The chain links TRBV11-2 to TRBJ2-2, with a possible D match to TRBD2 (6 bases). The CDR3 contains 16 residues. V was shortened by 2 bases and J by 2 bases, with 12 bases between the two germline ends. CDR1 and CDR2 (germline): SGHAT, FQNNGV. CDR3 nucleotide sequence: TGTGCCAGCAGCTTACTAGCGTTAAGTAACACCGGGGAGCTGTTTTTT. As protein: CASSLLALSNTGELFF.

V is TRBV18 and J is TRBJ2-7; the match to TRBD2 covers 8 bases. The CDR3 extends over 14 amino acids. Germline values: CDR1 KGHSH, CDR2 LQKENI. V was pared by 0 bases and J by 6 bases, with 4 bases of the junction left unmatched. Here the CDR3 DNA reads TGTGCCAGCTCACCACCGGGACTAGACAGCGAGCAGTACTTC. It yields the protein CASSPPGLDSEQYF. The variable domain in full, with the rest retrieved from reference TRBV18 and TRBJ2-7, is NAGVMQNPRHLVRRRGQEARLRCSPMKGHSHVYWYRQLPEEGLKFMVYLQKENIIDESGMPKERFSAEFPKEGPSILRIQQVVRGDSAAYFCASSPPGLDSEQYFGPGTRLTVT.

This clone was observed once. The CDR3 loop reads CASRAIGGNSPLHF. CDR3 DNA sequence: TGCGCCAGCAGAGCTATAGGAGGAAACTCACCCCTCCACTTT. The chain links TRBV5-1 to TRBJ1-6; D not resolved. CDR1 and CDR2 (germline): SGHRS, YFSETQ. The CDR3 runs to 14 residues. V lost 5 bases and J lost 10, with 16 bases in between.

This clone was observed once. The chain links TRBV30 to TRBJ2-3; tentatively, D is TRBD2 (5 bases). Trimming removed 4 bases from V and 0 bases from J, with 11 bases in between. The CDR3 is 14 residues long. CDR1 GTSNPN and CDR2 SVGIG come from the germline V gene (reference sequence). CDR3 nucleotide sequence: TGTGCCTGGAATGCCGACTATAGCACAGATACGCAGTATTTT. Translating gives CAWNADYSTDTQYF. Based on the CDR3 plus reference TRBV30 and TRBJ2-3, the full variable domain is SQTIHQWPATLVQPVGSPLSLECTVEGTSNPNLYWYRQAAGRGLQLLFYSVGIGQISSEVPQNLSASRPQDRQFILSSKKLLLSDSGFYLCAWNADYSTDTQYFGPGTRLTVL.

The chain is built from TRBV19 and TRBJ1-1; D unresolved. V shed 7 bases and J shed 0 bases, with 9 bases lying between them. The germline V gene encodes CDR1 LNHDA and CDR2 SQIVND (reference sequence). The CDR3 extends over 13 amino acids. The CDR3, as DNA: TGTGCCAGTAAGGTAAGGCTGAACACTGAAGCTTTCTTT. Translating gives CASKVRLNTEAFF.

The chain is built from TRBV27 and TRBJ1-3; D uncertain. This CDR3 has 14 amino acids. Germline assignment: CDR1 MNHEY and CDR2 SMNVEV (reference sequence). The germline V and J ends were trimmed by 9 bases and 0 bases, with 12 bases remaining between them. CDR3 DNA sequence: TGTGCCAGTCGGGTGGCTTTCTCTGGAAACACCATATATTTT. It specifies CASRVAFSGNTIYF.

The chain combines TRBV28 with TRBJ1-1; D remains ambiguous. V lost 0 bases and J 1 base, leaving 3 bases between the germline ends. The CDR3 length is 13 residues. CDR1 MDHEN and CDR2 SYDVKM come from the germline V gene. The CDR3 loop reads CASSLWANTEAFF. The CDR3 DNA reads TGTGCCAGCAGTTTATGGGCGAACACTGAAGCTTTCTTT.

This sequence joins TRBV3-1 (or the pseudogene TRBV3-2) and TRBJ2-3; TRBD2 matches at 8 bases. The germline V gene has CDR1 LGHDT and CDR2 YNNKEL (reference sequence). The CDR3 totals 17 residues. Trimming at V came to 1 base and at J to 2 bases, leaving 8 bases not matched to a gene. Here the CDR3 reads CASSQGGSSGSTDTQYF. In DNA, the CDR3 is TGTGCCAGCAGCCAAGGGGGCTCTAGCGGGTCCACAGATACGCAGTATTTT.

The V call is TRBV6-5, the J call TRBJ1-2; D remains ambiguous. Germline V gene lookup returns CDR1 MNHEY and CDR2 SVGAGI. The CDR3 has 15 amino acids. V lost 7 bases and J 3 bases, leaving 18 bases between the germline ends. The CDR3 bases are TGTGCCAGCACCAAAGAACCGAATCGCTACTATGGCTACACCTTC. It encodes CASTKEPNRYYGYTF.

The CDR3 sequence: CASITAGGPQHF. In DNA, the CDR3 is TGTGCCAGCATCACTGCCGGTGGGCCCCAGCATTTT. The J gene is TRBJ1-5, the V gene TRBV6-5, with unresolved D. Germline CDR1 reads MNHEY; CDR2 reads SVGAGI. Trimming pared 7 bases from V and 9 bases from J, leaving 13 bases between. CDR3 length: 12 residues.

This clone has just a few counts. The chain uses TRBV5-5 and TRBJ2-1, with 9 bases fitting TRBD2. CDR1 SGHKS and CDR2 YYEKEE come from the germline V gene (reference sequence). The CDR3 totals 16 residues. The junction had 6 bases not matched to a gene; V was cut back by 4 bases and J by 1 base. DNA for the CDR3: TGTGCCAGCAGCAGACGGACTAGCGAATCCTACAATGAGCAGTTCTTC. Its protein product is CASSRRTSESYNEQFF.